This passage covers 9 T cell receptor beta chains from one sample sequenced in a study of blood T cells in healthy people across ages. Next came a second PCR, run for about 7 to 12 cycles, which used a sample-barcoded 5' primer along with a J-beta primer mix. Using its own MiXCR run on the 5' RACE reads, TCRdb lists one record per CDR3 protein. The sample records 1.8 million or so distinct CDR3 sequences, about two fifths being singletons. The specimen was blood. These receptors all stem from a human donor in good health.

Worth noting for this clonotype: An end of the junction does not agree with germline; a read error may underlie this. The rearrangement links TRBV5-1 to TRBJ1-2; 8 bases agree with TRBD1. The CDR3 length is 13 residues. Germline V gene sequence: CDR1 SGHRS, CDR2 YFSETQ. The CDR3 loop is CVSSLGTGGGYTF. For the CDR3, the DNA is TGCGTCAGCAGCTTGGGGACAGGAGGTGGCTACACCTTC.

This clonotype was found a few times. The genes are TRBV6-2 or TRBV6-3 and TRBJ2-6; D remains unclear. The V end lost 9 bases, the J end lost 0 bases, and 15 bases lay between the germline ends. Germline values: CDR1 MNHEY, CDR2 SVGEGT. This CDR3 is 16 amino acids long. CDR3 sequence reads: CASNRPTHSGANVLTF. CDR3 coding DNA: TGTGCCAGTAATCGACCAACCCACTCTGGGGCCAACGTCCTGACTTTC.

The table lists this clonotype with a few counts. CDR3 in amino acids: CASSQEWGRNNEQFF. DNA for the CDR3: TGTGCCAGCAGCCAAGAGTGGGGGCGAAACAATGAGCAGTTCTTC. V is TRBV3-1 and J is TRBJ2-1, with D possibly TRBD1 on 6 matching bases. CDR1 is LGHDT and CDR2 is YNNKEL in the germline V gene (reference sequence). The CDR3 is 15 amino acids. Between the trimmed V and J ends, which lost 0 bases and 5 bases, there was a span of 11 bases.

This clonotype was observed a handful of times. The rearrangement links TRBV28 to TRBJ2-1; TRBD1 matches at 8 bases. The CDR3 covers 15 residues. The junction had 4 bases not matched to a gene; V was cut back by 6 bases and J by 0 bases. CDR1 and CDR2 from the germline V gene are MDHEN and SYDVKM. CDR3 nucleotide sequence: TGTGCCAGCAGCAACAGGGGGTTCTCCTACAATGAGCAGTTCTTC. This sequence encodes CASSNRGFSYNEQFF.

The table lists this clonotype with a few counts. This sequence joins TRBV15 and TRBJ2-7; D is perhaps TRBD1 (6 bases). CDR1 is LNHNV and CDR2 is YYDKDF in the germline V gene (reference sequence). Trimming took off 1 base at V and 2 bases at J, with 12 bases between the two ends. The CDR3 contains 15 residues. CDR3 amino acids: CATSRVQGPTYEQYF. The CDR3 DNA reads TGTGCCACCAGCAGAGTACAGGGACCGACCTACGAGCAGTACTTC.

This clonotype was counted between two and nine times. The rearrangement uses TRBV6-2 or TRBV6-3 and TRBJ2-1; no reliable D call. This CDR3 is built from 14 residues. V was shortened by 4 bases and J by 9 bases, with 16 bases between the two germline ends. Germline assignment: CDR1 MNHEY and CDR2 SVGEGT. CDR3 sequence: CASSLLGGVGEQFF. CDR3 bases: TGTGCCAGCAGTTTGTTGGGTGGGGTCGGTGAGCAGTTCTTC.

The chain couples TRBV4-3 to TRBJ1-2; the match to TRBD1 covers 11 bases. The CDR3 covers 17 residues. The trim removed 2 bases at V and 6 bases at J, leaving 11 bases unmatched. Germline loops: CDR1 LGHNA, CDR2 YSLEER. The CDR3 DNA follows: TGCGCCAGCAGCCAACCACCCCGGACAGGGGGCTCTGATGGCTACACCTTC. It specifies CASSQPPRTGGSDGYTF.

This clonotype was found a few times. The CDR3 ends on some other residue instead of the conserved phenylalanine or tryptophan, so this is likely a read error. This chain uses TRBV7-8 with TRBJ2-3; D call uncertain. Germline values: CDR1 SGHVS, CDR2 FQNEAQ. There are 18 residues in the CDR3. Trimming cost V 5 bases and J 0 bases, with 21 bases left between them. CDR3 nucleotide sequence: TGTGCCAGCAGCGTATTAGAATCCCGACGCCTTAGCACAGATACGCAGTATTAT. Protein product: CASSVLESRRLSTDTQYY.

The chain combines TRBV7-2 with TRBJ2-5; a weak D match, TRBD1 (6 bases). The CDR3 has 16 residues. The germline gives CDR1 SGHTA, CDR2 FQGNSA. V shed 5 bases and J shed 5 bases, with 21 bases lying between them. This chain's CDR3 is CASSPQLRGTGETQYF. As DNA, the CDR3 is TGTGCCAGCAGCCCCCAACTCAGGGGAACGGGCGAGACCCAGTACTTC.